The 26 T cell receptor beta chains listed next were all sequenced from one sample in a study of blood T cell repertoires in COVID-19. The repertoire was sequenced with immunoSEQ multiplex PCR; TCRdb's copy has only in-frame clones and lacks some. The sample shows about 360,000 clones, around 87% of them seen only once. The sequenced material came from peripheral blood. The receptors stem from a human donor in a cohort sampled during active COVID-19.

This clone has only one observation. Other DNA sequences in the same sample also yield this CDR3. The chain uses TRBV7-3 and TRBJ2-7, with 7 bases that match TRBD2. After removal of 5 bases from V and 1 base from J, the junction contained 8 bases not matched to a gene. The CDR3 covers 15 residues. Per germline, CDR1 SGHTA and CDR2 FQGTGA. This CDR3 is CASSLEGGSSYEQYF. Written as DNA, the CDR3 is TGTGCCAGCAGCCTAGAGGGAGGGTCGTCCTACGAGCAGTACTTC.

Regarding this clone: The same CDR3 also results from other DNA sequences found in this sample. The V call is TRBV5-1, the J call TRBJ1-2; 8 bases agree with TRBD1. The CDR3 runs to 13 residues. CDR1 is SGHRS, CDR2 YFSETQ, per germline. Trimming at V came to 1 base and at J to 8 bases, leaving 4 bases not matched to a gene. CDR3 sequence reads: CASSLRTGYGYTF. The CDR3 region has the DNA TGCGCCAGCAGCTTGAGGACAGGGTACGGCTACACCTTC.

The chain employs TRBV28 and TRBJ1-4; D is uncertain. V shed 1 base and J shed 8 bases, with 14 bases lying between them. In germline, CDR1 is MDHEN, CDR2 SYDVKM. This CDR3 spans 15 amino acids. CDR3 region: CASSLLGGVGEKLFF. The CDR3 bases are TGTGCCAGCAGTTTATTGGGAGGCGTTGGCGAAAAACTGTTTTTT.

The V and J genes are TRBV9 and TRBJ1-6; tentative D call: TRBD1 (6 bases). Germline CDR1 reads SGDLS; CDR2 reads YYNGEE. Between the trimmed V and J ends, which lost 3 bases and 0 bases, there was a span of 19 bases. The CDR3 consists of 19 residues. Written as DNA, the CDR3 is TGTGCCAGCAGCGGAGAGACGGGACAATGGAGCTCCTATAATTCACCCCTCCACTTT. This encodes CASSGETGQWSSYNSPLHF.

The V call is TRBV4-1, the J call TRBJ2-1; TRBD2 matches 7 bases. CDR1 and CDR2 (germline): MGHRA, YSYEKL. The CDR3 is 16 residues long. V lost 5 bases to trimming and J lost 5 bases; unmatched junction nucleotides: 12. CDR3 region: CASSSTGLAEDNEQFF. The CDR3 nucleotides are TGCGCCAGCAGCTCAACCGGGCTAGCGGAGGACAATGAGCAGTTCTTC.

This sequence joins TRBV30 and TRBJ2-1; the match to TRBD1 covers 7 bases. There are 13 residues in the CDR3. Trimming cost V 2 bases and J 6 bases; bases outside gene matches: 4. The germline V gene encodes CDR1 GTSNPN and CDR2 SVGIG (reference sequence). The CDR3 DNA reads TGTGCCTGGAGTCCCGGGACAGTCAATGAGCAGTTCTTC. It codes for CAWSPGTVNEQFF.

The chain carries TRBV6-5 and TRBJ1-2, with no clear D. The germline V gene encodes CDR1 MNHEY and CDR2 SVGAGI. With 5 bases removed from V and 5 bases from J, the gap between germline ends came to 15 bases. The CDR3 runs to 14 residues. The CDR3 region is CASSTRESGYGYTF. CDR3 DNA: TGTGCCAGCAGTACTAGGGAGTCGGGGTATGGCTACACCTTC.

The DNA for the CDR3 is TGTGCCAGCAGGCTCACCCCAGGACAGGGAGGCTTTAATTCACCCCTCCACTTT. It translates to CASRLTPGQGGFNSPLHF. The rearrangement links TRBV25-1 to TRBJ1-6; 8 bases map to TRBD1. V gave up 6 bases and J gave up 6 bases; unmatched junction bases: 16. Germline V CDR1 and CDR2: MGHDK, SYGVNS. The CDR3 is 18 amino acids.

The DNA for the CDR3 is TGTGCCAGCAGTTTAGTCCGTGGGGGCGGCTACACCTTC. It translates to CASSLVRGGGYTF. The gene calls are TRBV12-3 or TRBV12-4 and TRBJ1-2, with D possibly TRBD1 on 6 matching bases. Trimming pared 1 base from V and 8 bases from J, leaving 11 bases between. CDR3 length: 13 residues.

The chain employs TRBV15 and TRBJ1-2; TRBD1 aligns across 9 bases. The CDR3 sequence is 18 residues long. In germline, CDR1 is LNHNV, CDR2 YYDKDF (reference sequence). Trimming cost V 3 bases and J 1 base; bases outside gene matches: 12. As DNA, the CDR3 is TGTGCCACCAGCAGGGCTATCAACCGGGACAGGGTTAACTATGGCTACACCTTC. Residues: CATSRAINRDRVNYGYTF.

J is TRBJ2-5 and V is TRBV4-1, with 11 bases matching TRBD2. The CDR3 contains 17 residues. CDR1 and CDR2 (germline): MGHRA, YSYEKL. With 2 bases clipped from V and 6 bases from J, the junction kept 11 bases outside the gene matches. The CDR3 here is CASSQPIAGGPGQTQYF. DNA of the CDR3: TGCGCCAGCAGCCAACCAATAGCGGGGGGGCCTGGTCAGACCCAGTACTTC.

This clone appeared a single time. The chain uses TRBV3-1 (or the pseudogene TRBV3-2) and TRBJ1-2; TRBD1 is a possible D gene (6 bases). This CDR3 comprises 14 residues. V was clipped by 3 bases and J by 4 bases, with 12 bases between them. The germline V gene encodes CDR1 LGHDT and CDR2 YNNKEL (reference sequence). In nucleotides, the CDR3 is TGTGCCAGCAGCCACCCGGGACACTCCTATGGCTACACCTTC. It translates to CASSHPGHSYGYTF.

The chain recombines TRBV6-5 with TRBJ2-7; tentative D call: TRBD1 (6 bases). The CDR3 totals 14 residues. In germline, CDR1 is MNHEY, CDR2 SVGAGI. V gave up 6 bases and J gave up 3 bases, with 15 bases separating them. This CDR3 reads CASSMNRDLYEQYF. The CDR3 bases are TGTGCCAGCAGCATGAACAGGGATCTCTACGAGCAGTACTTC.

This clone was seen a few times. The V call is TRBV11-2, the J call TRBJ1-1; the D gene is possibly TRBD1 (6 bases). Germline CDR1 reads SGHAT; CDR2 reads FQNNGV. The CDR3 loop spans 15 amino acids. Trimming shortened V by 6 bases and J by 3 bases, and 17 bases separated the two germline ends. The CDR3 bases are TGTGCCAGCAGTCAAAGGGGGTATCGGGACACTGAAGCTTTCTTT. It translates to CASSQRGYRDTEAFF.

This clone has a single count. CDR3 bases: TGTGCCAGCAGTTTCCTACGGGAGGTCTCCTACAATGAGCAGTTCTTC. This codes for CASSFLREVSYNEQFF. This chain joins TRBV27 and TRBJ2-1; TRBD2 agrees at 7 bases. Germline trimming cut 3 bases from V and 0 bases from J; bases unmatched to any gene: 5. CDR1 is MNHEY, CDR2 SMNVEV, per germline (reference sequence). The CDR3 contains 16 residues.

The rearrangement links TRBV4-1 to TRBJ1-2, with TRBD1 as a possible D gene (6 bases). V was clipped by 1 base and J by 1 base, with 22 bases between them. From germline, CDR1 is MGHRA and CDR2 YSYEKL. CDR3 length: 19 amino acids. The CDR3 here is CASSQVLSYRAGLNYGYTF. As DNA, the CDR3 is TGCGCCAGCAGCCAAGTTCTTAGCTACAGGGCTGGACTTAACTATGGCTACACCTTC.

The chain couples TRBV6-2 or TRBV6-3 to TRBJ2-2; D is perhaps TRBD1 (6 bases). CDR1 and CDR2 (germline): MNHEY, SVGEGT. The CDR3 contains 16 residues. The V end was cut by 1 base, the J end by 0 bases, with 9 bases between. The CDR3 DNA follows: TGTGCCAGCAGTTACTTGGCAGGGGCGAACACCGGGGAGCTGTTTTTT. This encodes CASSYLAGANTGELFF.

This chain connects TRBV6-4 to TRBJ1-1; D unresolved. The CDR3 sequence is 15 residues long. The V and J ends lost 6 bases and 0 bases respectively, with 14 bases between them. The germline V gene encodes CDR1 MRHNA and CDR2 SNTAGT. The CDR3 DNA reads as TGTGCCAGCAGGCCTGAGGGAGCTCTGAACACTGAAGCTTTCTTT. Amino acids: CASRPEGALNTEAFF.

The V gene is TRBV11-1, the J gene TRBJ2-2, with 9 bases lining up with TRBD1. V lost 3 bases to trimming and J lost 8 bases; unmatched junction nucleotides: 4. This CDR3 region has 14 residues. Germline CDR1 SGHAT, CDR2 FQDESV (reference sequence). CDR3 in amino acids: CASSFTGGSGELFF. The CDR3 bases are TGTGCCAGCAGCTTCACAGGGGGCTCTGGGGAGCTGTTTTTT. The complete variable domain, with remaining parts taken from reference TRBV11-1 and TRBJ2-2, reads EAEVAQSPRYKITEKSQAVAFWCDPISGHATLYWYRQILGQGPELLVQFQDESVVDDSQLPKDRFSAERLKGVDSTLKIQPAELGDSAMYLCASSFTGGSGELFFGEGSRLTVL.

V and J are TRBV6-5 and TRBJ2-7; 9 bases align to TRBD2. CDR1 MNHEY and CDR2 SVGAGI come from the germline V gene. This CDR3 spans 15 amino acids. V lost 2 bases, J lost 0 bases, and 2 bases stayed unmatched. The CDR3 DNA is TGTGCCAGCAGTTACGGACTAGCGAGCTCCTACGAGCAGTACTTC. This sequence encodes CASSYGLASSYEQYF.

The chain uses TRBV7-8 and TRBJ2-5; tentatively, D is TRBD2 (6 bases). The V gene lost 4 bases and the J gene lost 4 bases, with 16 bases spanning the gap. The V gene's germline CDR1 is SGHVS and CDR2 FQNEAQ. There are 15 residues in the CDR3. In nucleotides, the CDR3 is TGTGCCAGCAGCTCCGAGCCGGAGGGCACAGAGACCCAGTACTTC. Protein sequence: CASSSEPEGTETQYF.

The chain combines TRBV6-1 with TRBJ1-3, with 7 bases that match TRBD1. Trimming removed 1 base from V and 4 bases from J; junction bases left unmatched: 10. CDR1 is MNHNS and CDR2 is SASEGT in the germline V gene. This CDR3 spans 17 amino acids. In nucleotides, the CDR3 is TGTGCCAGCAGTGAAGAGGGACCGACAGGGATCGGAAACACCATATATTTT. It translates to CASSEEGPTGIGNTIYF.

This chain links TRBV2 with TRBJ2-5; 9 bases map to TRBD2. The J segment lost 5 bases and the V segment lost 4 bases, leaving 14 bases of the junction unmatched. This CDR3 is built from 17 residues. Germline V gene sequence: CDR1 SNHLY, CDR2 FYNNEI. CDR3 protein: CASSALAGVGRQETQYF. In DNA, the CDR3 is TGTGCCAGCAGTGCTTTAGCGGGAGTTGGAAGGCAGGAGACCCAGTACTTC.

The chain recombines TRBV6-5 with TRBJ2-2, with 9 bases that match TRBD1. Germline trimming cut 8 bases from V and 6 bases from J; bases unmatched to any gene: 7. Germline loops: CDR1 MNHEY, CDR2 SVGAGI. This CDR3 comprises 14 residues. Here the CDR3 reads CASGGQGGSGELFF. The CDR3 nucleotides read TGTGCCAGCGGGGGACAGGGAGGGTCCGGGGAGCTGTTTTTT.

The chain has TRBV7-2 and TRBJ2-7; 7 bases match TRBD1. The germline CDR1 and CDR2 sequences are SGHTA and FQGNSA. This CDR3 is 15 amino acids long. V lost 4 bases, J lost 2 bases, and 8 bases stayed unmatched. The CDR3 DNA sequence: TGTGCCAGCAGCTCCGACAGGGAAGCAGCCTACGAGCAGTACTTC. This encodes CASSSDREAAYEQYF.

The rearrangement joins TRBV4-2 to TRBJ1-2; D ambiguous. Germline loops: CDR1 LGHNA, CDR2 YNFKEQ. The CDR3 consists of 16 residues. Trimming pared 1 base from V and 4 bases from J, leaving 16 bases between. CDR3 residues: CASSQAEGEGTYGYTF. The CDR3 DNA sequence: TGTGCCAGCAGCCAAGCGGAGGGAGAGGGAACCTATGGCTACACCTTC.